This is a list of T cell receptor beta chains from one sample in a study of CD8 T cells in Susac syndrome. TCRdb re-called the immunoSEQ multiplex PCR reads with MiXCR, one entry per CDR3 protein. Of some 57,000 distinct CDR3 sequences listed, just over 90% were seen once; the top ten hold 0.15% to 0.2%. The source material was CD8+ T cells from PBMCs. The origin of the receptors is a human donor in good health. The CDR3 runs from the conserved cysteine through the conserved F or W. Fields, in order: clone size, D gene, J gene, V gene, CDR3 DNA, CDR3 protein. A D gene is named only where the DNA matches it firmly. Clone size, where shown, is once, few, many, or a class for clones that have expanded.

clone_size: .; d_call: .; j_call: TRBJ1-2; v_call: TRBV5-1; cdr3_nt: TGCGCCAGCAGCTTGAGGACAGCCCCCGAAGGCTACACCTTC; cdr3_aa: CASSLRTAPEGYTF
clone_size: .; d_call: .; j_call: TRBJ1-6; v_call: TRBV7-9; cdr3_nt: TGTGCCAGCAGCTCTCTTCGGACAGTCGGGAATTCACCCCTCCACTTT; cdr3_aa: CASSSLRTVGNSPLHF
clone_size: .; d_call: .; j_call: TRBJ2-3; v_call: TRBV7-9; cdr3_nt: TGTGCCAGCAGGTCCCCTGGTGGCCCAGATACGCAGTATTTT; cdr3_aa: CASRSPGGPDTQYF
clone_size: .; d_call: .; j_call: TRBJ1-5; v_call: TRBV28; cdr3_nt: TGTGCCAGCACCCCTGGGGGCTTCAATCAGCCCCAGCATTTT; cdr3_aa: CASTPGGFNQPQHF
clone_size: .; d_call: TRBD1; j_call: TRBJ2-3; v_call: TRBV27; cdr3_nt: TGTGCCAGCAAAACCGGGACAGGGGAAAGCACAGATACGCAGTATTTT; cdr3_aa: CASKTGTGESTDTQYF
clone_size: few; d_call: TRBD2; j_call: TRBJ2-7; v_call: TRBV13; cdr3_nt: TGTGCCAGCAGCTATTGGGGACTAGCGGGGGATGACGAGCAGTACTTC; cdr3_aa: CASSYWGLAGDDEQYF
clone_size: .; d_call: TRBD1; j_call: TRBJ1-1; v_call: TRBV4-1; cdr3_nt: TGCGCCAGCAGCCACCGGACAGGTGCGAACACTGAAGCTTTCTTT; cdr3_aa: CASSHRTGANTEAFF
clone_size: .; d_call: .; j_call: TRBJ1-2; v_call: TRBV29-1; cdr3_nt: TGCAGCGTTGGGGGCCCCCAGGGGAACTATGGCTACACCTTC; cdr3_aa: CSVGGPQGNYGYTF
clone_size: once; d_call: .; j_call: TRBJ2-5; v_call: TRBV6-5; cdr3_nt: TGTGCCAGCAGTTACCCAGGGGAAGAGACCCAGTACTTC; cdr3_aa: CASSYPGEETQYF
clone_size: .; d_call: .; j_call: TRBJ1-1; v_call: TRBV19; cdr3_nt: TGTGCCAGTAGTATATTACAGGGAGGAGGCACTGAAGCTTTCTTT; cdr3_aa: CASSILQGGGTEAFF
clone_size: .; d_call: .; j_call: TRBJ1-1; v_call: TRBV13; cdr3_nt: TGTGCCAGCAGCTCCCGTGGTCAATCACTGAACACTGAAGCTTTCTTT; cdr3_aa: CASSSRGQSLNTEAFF
clone_size: .; d_call: TRBD1; j_call: TRBJ1-1; v_call: TRBV6-5; cdr3_nt: TGTGCCAGCAGTTACGGACAGGGGGCTGTGAACACTGAAGCTTTCTTT; cdr3_aa: CASSYGQGAVNTEAFF
clone_size: few; d_call: .; j_call: TRBJ1-4; v_call: TRBV12-3/TRBV12-4; cdr3_nt: TGTGCCAGCAGTTTATCAACTAATGAAAAACTGTTTTTT; cdr3_aa: CASSLSTNEKLFF